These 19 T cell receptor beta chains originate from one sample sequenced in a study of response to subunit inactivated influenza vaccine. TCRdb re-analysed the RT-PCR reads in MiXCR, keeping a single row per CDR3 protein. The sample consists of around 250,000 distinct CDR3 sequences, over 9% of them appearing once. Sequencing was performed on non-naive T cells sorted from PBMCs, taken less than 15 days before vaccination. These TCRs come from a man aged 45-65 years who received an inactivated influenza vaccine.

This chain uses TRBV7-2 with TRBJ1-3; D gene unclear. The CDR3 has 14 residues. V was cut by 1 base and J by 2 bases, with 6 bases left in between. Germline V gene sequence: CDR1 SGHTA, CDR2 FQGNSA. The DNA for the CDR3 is TGTGCCAGCAGCTTAGGAGGGACTGGAAACACCATATATTTT. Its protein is CASSLGGTGNTIYF. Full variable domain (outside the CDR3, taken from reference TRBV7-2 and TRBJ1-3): GAGVSQSPSNKVTEKGKDVELRCDPISGHTALYWYRQSLGQGLEFLIYFQGNSAPDKSGLPSDRFSAERTGGSVSTLTIQRTQQEDSAVYLCASSLGGTGNTIYFGEGSWLTVV.

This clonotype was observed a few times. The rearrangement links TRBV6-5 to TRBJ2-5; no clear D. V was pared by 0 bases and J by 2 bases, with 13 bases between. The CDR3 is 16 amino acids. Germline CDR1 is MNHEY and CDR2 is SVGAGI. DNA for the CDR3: TGTGCCAGCAGTTACTCATCTCTGCGGATTCAAGAGACCCAGTACTTC. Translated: CASSYSSLRIQETQYF.

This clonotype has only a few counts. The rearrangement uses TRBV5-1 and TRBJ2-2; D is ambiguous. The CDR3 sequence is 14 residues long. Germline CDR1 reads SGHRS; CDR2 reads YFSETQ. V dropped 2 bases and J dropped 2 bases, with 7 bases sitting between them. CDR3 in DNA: TGCGCCAGCAGCTTAGTGGGAAACACCGGGGAGCTGTTTTTT. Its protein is CASSLVGNTGELFF.

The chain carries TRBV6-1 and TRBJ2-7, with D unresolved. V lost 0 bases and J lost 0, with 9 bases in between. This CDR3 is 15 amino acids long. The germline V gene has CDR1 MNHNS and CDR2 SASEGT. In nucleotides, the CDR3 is TGTGCCAGCAGTGAAGCGCCTAGGAGCTCCTACGAGCAGTACTTC. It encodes CASSEAPRSSYEQYF.

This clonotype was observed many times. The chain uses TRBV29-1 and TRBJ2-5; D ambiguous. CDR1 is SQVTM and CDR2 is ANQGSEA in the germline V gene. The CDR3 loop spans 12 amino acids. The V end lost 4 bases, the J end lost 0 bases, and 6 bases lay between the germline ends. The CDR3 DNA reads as TGCAGCGTTGGGTGGGACCAAGAGACCCAGTACTTC. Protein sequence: CSVGWDQETQYF.

The CDR3 region has the DNA TGTGCCTGGATGGTGACAGGGGTCGGTGAAAAACTGTTTTTT. Translating gives CAWMVTGVGEKLFF. V is TRBV30 and J is TRBJ1-4; 8 bases are a match to TRBD1. This CDR3 comprises 14 residues. Germline V gene lookup returns CDR1 GTSNPN and CDR2 SVGIG (reference sequence). The J segment lost 7 bases and the V segment lost 4 bases, leaving 8 bases of the junction unmatched.

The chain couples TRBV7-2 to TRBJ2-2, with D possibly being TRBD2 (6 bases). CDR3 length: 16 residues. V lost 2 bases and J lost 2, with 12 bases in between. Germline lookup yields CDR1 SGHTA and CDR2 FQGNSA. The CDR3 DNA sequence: TGTGCCAGCAGCTTACTTCCGGGAGCCAACACCGGGGAGCTGTTTTTT. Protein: CASSLLPGANTGELFF.

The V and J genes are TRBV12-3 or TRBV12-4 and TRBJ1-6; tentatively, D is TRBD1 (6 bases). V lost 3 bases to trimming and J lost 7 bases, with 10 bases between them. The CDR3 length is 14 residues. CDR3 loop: CASSLGAENSPLHF. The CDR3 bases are TGTGCCAGCAGTTTGGGGGCGGAGAATTCACCCCTCCACTTT.

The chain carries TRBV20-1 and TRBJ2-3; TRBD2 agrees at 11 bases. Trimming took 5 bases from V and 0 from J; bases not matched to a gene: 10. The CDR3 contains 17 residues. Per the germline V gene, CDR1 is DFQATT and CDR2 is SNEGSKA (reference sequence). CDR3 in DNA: TGCAGTGCTGCTTATAGCGGGAGGGCCCGAAGCACAGATACGCAGTATTTT. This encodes CSAAYSGRARSTDTQYF.

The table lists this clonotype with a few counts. The CDR3 sequence: CASKGPGGVTEAFF. Here the CDR3 DNA reads TGTGCCAGCAAAGGTCCGGGGGGCGTCACTGAAGCTTTCTTT. The chain uses TRBV12-3 or TRBV12-4 and TRBJ1-1; a weak D match, TRBD1 (6 bases). This CDR3 spans 14 amino acids. V lost 7 bases to trimming and J lost 4 bases, with 16 bases between them.

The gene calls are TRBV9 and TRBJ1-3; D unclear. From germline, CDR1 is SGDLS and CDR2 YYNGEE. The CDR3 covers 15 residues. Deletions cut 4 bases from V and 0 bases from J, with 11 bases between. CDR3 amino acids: CASSPPRSSGNTIYF. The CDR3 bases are TGTGCCAGCAGCCCTCCCCGGAGCTCTGGAAACACCATATATTTT.

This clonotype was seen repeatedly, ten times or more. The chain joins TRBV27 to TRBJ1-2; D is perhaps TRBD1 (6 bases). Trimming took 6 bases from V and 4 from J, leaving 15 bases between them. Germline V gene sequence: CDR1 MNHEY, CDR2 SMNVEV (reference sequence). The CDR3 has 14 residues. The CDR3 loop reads CASSPLDRRYGYTF. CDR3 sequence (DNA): TGTGCCAGCAGCCCCCTCGACAGGCGCTATGGCTACACCTTC.

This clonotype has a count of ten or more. The DNA for the CDR3 is TGTGCCAGCAGACCTGGGACAGGCCTTAGGGCTAGCAATCAGCCCCAGCATTTT. Its translation: CASRPGTGLRASNQPQHF. The V and J genes are TRBV6-2 or TRBV6-3 and TRBJ1-5; 8 bases line up with TRBD1. Germline values: CDR1 MNHEY, CDR2 SVGEGT. The CDR3 is made up of 18 amino acids. J was trimmed by 0 bases and V by 6 bases; bases with no gene match: 13.

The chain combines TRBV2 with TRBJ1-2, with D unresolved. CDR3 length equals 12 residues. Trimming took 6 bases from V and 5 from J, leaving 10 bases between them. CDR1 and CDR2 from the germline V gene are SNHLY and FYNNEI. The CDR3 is CASRGFEYGYTF. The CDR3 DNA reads TGTGCCAGCAGGGGGTTCGAATATGGCTACACCTTC.

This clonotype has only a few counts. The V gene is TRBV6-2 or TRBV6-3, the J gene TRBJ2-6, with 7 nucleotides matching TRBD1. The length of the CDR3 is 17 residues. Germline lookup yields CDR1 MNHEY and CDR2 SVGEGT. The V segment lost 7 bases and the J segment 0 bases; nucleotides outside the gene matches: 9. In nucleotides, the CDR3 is TGTGCCAGCAAAAGCCGGGACAGACGCTCTGGGGCCAACGTCCTGACTTTC. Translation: CASKSRDRRSGANVLTF.

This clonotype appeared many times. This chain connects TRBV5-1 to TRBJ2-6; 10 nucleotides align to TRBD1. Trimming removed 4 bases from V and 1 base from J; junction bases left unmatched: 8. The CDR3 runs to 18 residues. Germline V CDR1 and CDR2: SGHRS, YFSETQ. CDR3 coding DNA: TGCGCCAGCAGCGAGACAGGGGGCACATTATCTGGGGCCAACGTCCTGACTTTC. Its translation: CASSETGGTLSGANVLTF.

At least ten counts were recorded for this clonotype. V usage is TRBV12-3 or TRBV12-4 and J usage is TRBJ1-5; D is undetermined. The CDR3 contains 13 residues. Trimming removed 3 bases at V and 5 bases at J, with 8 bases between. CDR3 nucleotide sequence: TGTGCCAGCAGTTTTTCGGAGGATCAGCCCCAGCATTTT. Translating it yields CASSFSEDQPQHF.

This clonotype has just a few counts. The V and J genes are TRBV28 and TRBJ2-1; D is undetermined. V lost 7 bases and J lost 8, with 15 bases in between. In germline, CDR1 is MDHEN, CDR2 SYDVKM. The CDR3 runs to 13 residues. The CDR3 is CASTFPPRHEQFF. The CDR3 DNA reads TGTGCCAGCACCTTCCCCCCCCGACATGAGCAGTTCTTC.

The CDR3 protein is CASSIGQGINTEAFF. The CDR3 DNA sequence: TGTGCCAGCAGTATCGGACAGGGGATTAACACTGAAGCTTTCTTT. The V call is TRBV27, the J call TRBJ1-1, with TRBD1 identical over 9 bases. The CDR3 is made up of 15 amino acids. Trimming removed 5 bases from V and 2 bases from J; junction bases left unmatched: 6. From germline, CDR1 is MNHEY and CDR2 SMNVEV (reference sequence).